This T cell receptor (beta chain) was observed in a study of cytomegalovirus exposure and HLA in healthy donors. For the study at large: When 350 to 400 donors were genotyped, about 80% of them were found to fall in the Caucasian-associated ancestry cluster.

PCR amplification relied on 60 Vbeta primers (plus 13 Jbeta primers). Only in-frame clones appear in the TCRdb table, and some are missing; sequencing was by immunoSEQ multiplex PCR. The profile shows more than 110,000 clones, 73% of them singletons. A note on this clone: Its antigen remains unknown.

Among the donors, all were healthy bone marrow donors. Trimming pared 3 bases from V and 4 bases from J, leaving 15 bases between. The germline CDR1 and CDR2 sequences are SGHVS and FNYEAQ. CDR3 length: 16 amino acids. Broader study findings: Common viral pathogens (according to a later analysis) appeared linked to several of the most significant clusters. Data from an earlier analysis indicated that most TCR beta V segments were productive either about 87% or about 30% of the time.

Sequencing used PBMCs. The chain couples TRBV7-6 to TRBJ2-2; TRBD1 is a possible D gene (6 bases). The clonotype comes from a human donor in good health. CDR3 in amino acids: CASSLRTGLVTGELFF. CDR3 DNA: TGTGCCAGCAGCTTGCGAACAGGGCTCGTCACCGGGGAGCTGTTTTTT.